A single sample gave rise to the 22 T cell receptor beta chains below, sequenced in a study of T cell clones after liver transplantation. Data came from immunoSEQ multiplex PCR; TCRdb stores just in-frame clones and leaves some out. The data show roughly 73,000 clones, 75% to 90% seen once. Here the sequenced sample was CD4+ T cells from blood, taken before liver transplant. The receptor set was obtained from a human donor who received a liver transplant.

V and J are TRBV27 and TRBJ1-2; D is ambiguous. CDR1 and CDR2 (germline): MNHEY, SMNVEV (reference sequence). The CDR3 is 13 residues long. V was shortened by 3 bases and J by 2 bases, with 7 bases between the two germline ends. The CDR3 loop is CASSLVGNYGYTF. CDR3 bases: TGTGCCAGCAGTTTGGTGGGGAACTATGGCTACACCTTC.

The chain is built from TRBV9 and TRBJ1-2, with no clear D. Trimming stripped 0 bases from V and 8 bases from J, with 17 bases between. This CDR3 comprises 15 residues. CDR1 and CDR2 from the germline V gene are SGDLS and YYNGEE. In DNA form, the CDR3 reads TGTGCCAGCAGCGTAGACCTGGACCCACCACGGGGCTACACCTTC. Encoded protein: CASSVDLDPPRGYTF.

The DNA of the CDR3 is TGCGCCAGCAGCTTAGGGCAGAACATGGACATTCAGTACTTC. Translating gives CASSLGQNMDIQYF. This rearrangement joins TRBV5-1 to TRBJ2-4; D unresolved. Per germline, CDR1 SGHRS and CDR2 YFSETQ. This CDR3 is 14 amino acids long. Trimming pared 2 bases from V and 8 bases from J, leaving 14 bases between. The variable domain in full, with the rest retrieved from reference TRBV5-1 and TRBJ2-4, is KAGVTQTPRYLIKTRGQQVTLSCSPISGHRSVSWYQQTPGQGLQFLFEYFSETQRNKGNFPGRFSGRQFSNSRSEMNVSTLELGDSALYLCASSLGQNMDIQYFGAGTRLSVL.

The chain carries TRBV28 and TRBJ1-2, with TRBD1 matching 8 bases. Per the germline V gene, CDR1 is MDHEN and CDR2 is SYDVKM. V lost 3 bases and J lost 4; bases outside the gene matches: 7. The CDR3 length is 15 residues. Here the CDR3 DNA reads TGTGCCAGCAGTTTGCCGGGACAGGCCTCCTATGGCTACACCTTC. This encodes CASSLPGQASYGYTF.

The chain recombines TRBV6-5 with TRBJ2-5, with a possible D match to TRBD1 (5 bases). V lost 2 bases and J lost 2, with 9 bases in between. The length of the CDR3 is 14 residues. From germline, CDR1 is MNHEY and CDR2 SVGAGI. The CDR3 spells CASSYGAGQETQYF. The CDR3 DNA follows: TGTGCCAGCAGTTACGGTGCAGGGCAAGAGACCCAGTACTTC.

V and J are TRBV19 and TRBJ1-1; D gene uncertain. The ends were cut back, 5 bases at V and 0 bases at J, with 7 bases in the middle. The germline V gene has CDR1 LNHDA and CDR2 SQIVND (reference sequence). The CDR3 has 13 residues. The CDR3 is CASSPLMNTEAFF. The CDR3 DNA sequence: TGTGCCAGTAGTCCCCTCATGAACACTGAAGCTTTCTTT.

In nucleotides, the CDR3 is TGTGCCAGCAGTCTAGACGGGACGGGTAGCTCCTACGAGCAGTACTTC. Translating gives CASSLDGTGSSYEQYF. The chain has TRBV7-9 and TRBJ2-7, with D perhaps TRBD1 or TRBD2 (5 bases each). Germline lookup yields CDR1 SEHNR and CDR2 FQNEAQ (reference sequence). This CDR3 has 16 amino acids. Trimming shortened V by 6 bases and J by 0 bases, and 18 bases separated the two germline ends.

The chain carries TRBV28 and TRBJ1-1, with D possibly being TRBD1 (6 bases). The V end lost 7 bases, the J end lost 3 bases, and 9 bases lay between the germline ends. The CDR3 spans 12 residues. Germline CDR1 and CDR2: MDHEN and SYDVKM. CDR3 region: CASKGGHTEAFF. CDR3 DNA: TGTGCCAGCAAGGGGGGGCACACTGAAGCTTTCTTT.

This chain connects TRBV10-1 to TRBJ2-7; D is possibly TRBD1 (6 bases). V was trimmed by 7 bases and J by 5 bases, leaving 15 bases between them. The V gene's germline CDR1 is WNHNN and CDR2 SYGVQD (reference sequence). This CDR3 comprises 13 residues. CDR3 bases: TGCGCCAGCATCCGAAGACCAGGGGACGAGCAGTACTTC. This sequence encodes CASIRRPGDEQYF.

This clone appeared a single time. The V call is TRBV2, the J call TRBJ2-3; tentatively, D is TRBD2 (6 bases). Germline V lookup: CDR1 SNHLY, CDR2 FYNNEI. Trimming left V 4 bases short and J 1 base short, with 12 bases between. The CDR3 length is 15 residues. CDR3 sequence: CASSGRGGGTDTQYF. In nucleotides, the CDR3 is TGTGCCAGCAGTGGAAGGGGCGGGGGCACAGATACGCAGTATTTT. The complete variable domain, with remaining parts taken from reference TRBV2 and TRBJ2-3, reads EPEVTQTPSHQVTQMGQEVILRCVPISNHLYFYWYRQILGQKVEFLVSFYNNEISEKSEIFDDQFSVERPDGSNFTLKIRSTKLEDSAMYFCASSGRGGGTDTQYFGPGTRLTVL.

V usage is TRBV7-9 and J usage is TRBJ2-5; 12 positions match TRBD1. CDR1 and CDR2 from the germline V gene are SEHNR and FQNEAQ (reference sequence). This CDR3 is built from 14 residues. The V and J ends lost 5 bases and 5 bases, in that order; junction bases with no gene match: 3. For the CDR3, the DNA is TGTGCCAGCAGCACCGGGACAGGGGGCGAGACCCAGTACTTC. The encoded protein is CASSTGTGGETQYF.

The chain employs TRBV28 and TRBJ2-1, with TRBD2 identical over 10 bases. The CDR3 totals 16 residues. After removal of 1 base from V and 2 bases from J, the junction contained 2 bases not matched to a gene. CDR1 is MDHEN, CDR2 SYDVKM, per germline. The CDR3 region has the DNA TGTGCCAGCAGTTTATCGACTAGCGGGCCCTACAATGAGCAGTTCTTC. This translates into CASSLSTSGPYNEQFF.

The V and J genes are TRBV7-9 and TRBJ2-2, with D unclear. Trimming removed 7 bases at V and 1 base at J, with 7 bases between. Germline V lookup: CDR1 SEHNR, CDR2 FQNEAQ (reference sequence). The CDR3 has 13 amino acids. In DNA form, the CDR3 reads TGTGCCAGCAACTGGGGGAACACCGGGGAGCTGTTTTTT. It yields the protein CASNWGNTGELFF.

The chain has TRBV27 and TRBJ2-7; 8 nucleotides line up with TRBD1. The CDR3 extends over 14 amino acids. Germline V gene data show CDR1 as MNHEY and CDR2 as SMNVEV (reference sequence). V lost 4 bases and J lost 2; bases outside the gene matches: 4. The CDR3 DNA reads TGTGCCAGCAGTTCGCCGGGACAGGCCTACGAGCAGTACTTC. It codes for CASSSPGQAYEQYF.

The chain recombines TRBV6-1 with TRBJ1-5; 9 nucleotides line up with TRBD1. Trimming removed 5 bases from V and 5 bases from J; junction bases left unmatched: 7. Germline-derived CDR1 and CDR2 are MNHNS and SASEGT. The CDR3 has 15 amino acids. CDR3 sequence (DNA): TGTGCCAGCAGTTCACAGGGGGCGGTGGATCAGCCCCAGCATTTT. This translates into CASSSQGAVDQPQHF.

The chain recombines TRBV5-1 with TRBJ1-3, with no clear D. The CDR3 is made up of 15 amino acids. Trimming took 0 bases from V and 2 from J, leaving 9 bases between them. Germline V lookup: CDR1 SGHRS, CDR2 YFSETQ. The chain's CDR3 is CASSLESTTGNTIYF. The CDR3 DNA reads TGCGCCAGCAGCTTGGAATCGACAACTGGAAACACCATATATTTT.

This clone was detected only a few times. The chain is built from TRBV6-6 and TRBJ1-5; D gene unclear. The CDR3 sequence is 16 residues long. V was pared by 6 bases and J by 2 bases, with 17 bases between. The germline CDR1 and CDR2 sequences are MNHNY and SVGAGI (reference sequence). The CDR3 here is CASSPDPDGGNQPQHF. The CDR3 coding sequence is TGTGCCAGCAGCCCAGACCCGGACGGAGGCAATCAGCCCCAGCATTTT.

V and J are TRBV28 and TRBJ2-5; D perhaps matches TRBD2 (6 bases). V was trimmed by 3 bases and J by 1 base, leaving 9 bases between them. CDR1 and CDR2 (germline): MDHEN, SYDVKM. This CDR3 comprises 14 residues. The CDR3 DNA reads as TGTGCCAGCAGTTTTTCGGGGGTCCAAGAGACCCAGTACTTC. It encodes CASSFSGVQETQYF.

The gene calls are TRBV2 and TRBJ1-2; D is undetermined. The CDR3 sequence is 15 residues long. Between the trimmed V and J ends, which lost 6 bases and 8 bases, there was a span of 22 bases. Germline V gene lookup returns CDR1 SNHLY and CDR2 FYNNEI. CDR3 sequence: CASSSSLTQIGGYTF. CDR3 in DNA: TGTGCCAGCAGCTCCTCTCTGACCCAAATCGGCGGCTACACCTTC.

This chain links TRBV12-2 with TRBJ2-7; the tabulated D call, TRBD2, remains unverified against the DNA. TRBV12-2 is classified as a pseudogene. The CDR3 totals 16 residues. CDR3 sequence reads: CASRLRGTIVSYEQYF. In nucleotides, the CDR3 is TGTGCAAGTCGCTTAAGGGGGACTATTGTCTCCTACGAGCAGTACTTC.

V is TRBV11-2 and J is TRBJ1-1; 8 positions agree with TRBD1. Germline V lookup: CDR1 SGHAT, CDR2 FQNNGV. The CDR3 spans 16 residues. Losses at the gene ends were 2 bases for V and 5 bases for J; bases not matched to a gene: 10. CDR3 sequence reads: CASSLSGQGWGTEAFF. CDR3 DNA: TGTGCCAGCAGCTTAAGTGGACAGGGATGGGGTACTGAAGCTTTCTTT.

CDR3 sequence (DNA): TGTGCCAGTACACCGGCTAGCGGGAGGGCCGGATACAATGAGCAGTTCTTC. Protein sequence: CASTPASGRAGYNEQFF. The chain links TRBV19 to TRBJ2-1, with TRBD2 identical over 12 bases. Germline lookup yields CDR1 LNHDA and CDR2 SQIVND (reference sequence). The CDR3 is made up of 17 amino acids. With 7 bases clipped from V and 4 bases from J, the junction kept 11 bases outside the gene matches.